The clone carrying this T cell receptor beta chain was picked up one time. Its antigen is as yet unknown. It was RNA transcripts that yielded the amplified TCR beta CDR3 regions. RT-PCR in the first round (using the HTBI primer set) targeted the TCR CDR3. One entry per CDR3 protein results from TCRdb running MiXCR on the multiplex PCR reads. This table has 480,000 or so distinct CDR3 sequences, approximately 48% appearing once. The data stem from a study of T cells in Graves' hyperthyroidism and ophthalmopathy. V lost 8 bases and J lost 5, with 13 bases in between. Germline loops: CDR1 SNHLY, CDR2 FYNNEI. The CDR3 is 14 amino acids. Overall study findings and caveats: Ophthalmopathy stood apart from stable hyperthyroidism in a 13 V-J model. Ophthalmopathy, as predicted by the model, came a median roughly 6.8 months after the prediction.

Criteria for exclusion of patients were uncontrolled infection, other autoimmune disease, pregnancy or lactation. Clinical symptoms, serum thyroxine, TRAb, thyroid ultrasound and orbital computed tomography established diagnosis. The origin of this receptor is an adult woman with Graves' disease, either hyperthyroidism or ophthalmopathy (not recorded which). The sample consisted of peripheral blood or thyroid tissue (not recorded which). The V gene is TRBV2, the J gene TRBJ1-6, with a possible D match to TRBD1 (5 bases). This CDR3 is CASDLVGDNSPLHF. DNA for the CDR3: TGTGCCAGCGATTTGGTGGGGGATAATTCACCCCTCCACTTT.